Below, 5 T cell receptor beta chains from the same sample are listed, as sequenced in a study of blood T cell repertoires in COVID-19 (dated by TCRdb to about 2020). Library construction relied on the immunoSEQ multiplex PCR assay. Held by TCRdb, this immuneACCESS table contains in-frame sequences only and omits some clones. Under half of the omission traces to an unresolved V gene where checked; the cause of the rest is unknown. Present in this sample are under 100,000 clones, over 75% of which were seen just once. The ten largest clones represent 25% of the sample. Sequencing input: peripheral blood. The receptors stem from a man older than 75 with active or convalescent COVID-19.

The J gene is TRBJ1-2, the V gene TRBV27; D unresolved. The germline V gene has CDR1 MNHEY and CDR2 SMNVEV (reference sequence). The CDR3 is 14 residues long. The germline V and J ends were trimmed by 6 bases and 2 bases, with 13 bases remaining between them. The DNA of the CDR3 is TGTGCCAGCAGCCCAAACTACCTAAACTATGGCTACACCTTC. This codes for CASSPNYLNYGYTF.

V gene TRBV19 combines with J gene TRBJ1-5, with a tentative D call TRBD1 (6 bases). CDR1 LNHDA and CDR2 SQIVND come from the germline V gene (reference sequence). V was pared by 2 bases and J by 7 bases, with 12 bases between. The CDR3 is 14 residues long. The CDR3 DNA reads as TGTGCCAGTAGTATACAGGGGTACGGGCAGCCCCAGCATTTT. Protein sequence: CASSIQGYGQPQHF.

V is TRBV30 and J is TRBJ1-6; TRBD1 agrees at 7 bases. Germline values: CDR1 GTSNPN, CDR2 SVGIG (reference sequence). This CDR3 has 17 amino acids. Germline trimming cut 3 bases from V and 2 bases from J; bases unmatched to any gene: 10. This CDR3 is CAWRATGMFAYNSPLHF. CDR3 bases: TGTGCCTGGAGAGCGACAGGGATGTTCGCCTATAATTCACCCCTCCACTTT.

Only one count was recorded for this clone. V gene TRBV19 combines with J gene TRBJ2-7; D perhaps matches TRBD1 (6 bases). Per germline, CDR1 LNHDA and CDR2 SQIVND (reference sequence). The CDR3 extends over 12 amino acids. V was clipped by 10 bases and J by 1 base, with 11 bases between them. CDR3 region: CATRQDSYEQYF. The CDR3 DNA reads TGTGCCACCAGACAGGATTCCTACGAGCAGTACTTC.

This clone appeared a few times. The sample contains more than one DNA sequence encoding this CDR3. The genes are TRBV24-1 and TRBJ2-1, with D hard to call. Germline CDR1 is KGHDR and CDR2 is SFDVKD. This CDR3 region has 12 residues. V gave up 4 bases and J gave up 4 bases, with 4 bases separating them. The chain's CDR3 is CATSDPYNEQFF. In DNA, the CDR3 is TGTGCCACCAGTGACCCTTACAATGAGCAGTTCTTC.